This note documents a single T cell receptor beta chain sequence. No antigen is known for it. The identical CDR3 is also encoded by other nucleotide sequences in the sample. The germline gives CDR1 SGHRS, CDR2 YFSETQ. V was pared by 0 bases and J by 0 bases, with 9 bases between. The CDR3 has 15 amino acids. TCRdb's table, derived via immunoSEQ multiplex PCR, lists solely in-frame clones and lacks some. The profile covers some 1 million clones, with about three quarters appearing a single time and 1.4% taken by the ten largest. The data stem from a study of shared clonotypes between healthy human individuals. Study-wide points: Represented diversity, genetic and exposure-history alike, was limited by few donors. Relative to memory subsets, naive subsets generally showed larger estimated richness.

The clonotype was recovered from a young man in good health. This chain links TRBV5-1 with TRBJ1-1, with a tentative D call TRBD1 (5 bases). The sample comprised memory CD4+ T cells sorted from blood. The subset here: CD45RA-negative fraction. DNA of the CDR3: TGCGCCAGCAGCTTGGTACCAGGGATGAACACTGAAGCTTTCTTT. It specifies CASSLVPGMNTEAFF.